This TCR beta chain was profiled in a study of cytomegalovirus exposure and HLA in healthy donors. Whole-study context: Samples from HLA-typed donors yielded about 85 million unique TCRs in an early data release. The study's findings and limits: Researchers reported in a later analysis that a missense DCLRE1C variant was tied to TCR beta V- and J-gene trimming.

A multiplex PCR was run with 60 Vbeta primers and 13 Jbeta primers. Per the study methods: About 11 million of around 85 million unique TCR beta chains were shared, per a later count. Assay: immunoSEQ multiplex PCR; the TCRdb copy retains only in-frame clones and omits some. V, J and clone size are taken as reported in that table, and D and trimming were inferred from the DNA itself. The top ten hold almost 8.5% of the sample, which has about 95,000 clones, about three quarters seen once. There are 13 residues in the CDR3. The V segment lost 11 bases and the J segment 3 bases; nucleotides outside the gene matches: 5. The germline V gene encodes CDR1 MNHEY and CDR2 SVGAGI. This clone has a single count. What it binds is unknown.

Sequencing used PBMCs. This receptor was identified in a man aged 55 to 70 in good health and CMV-seronegative. The genes are TRBV6-5 and TRBJ2-5; 11 positions match TRBD2. This chain's CDR3 is CAAKLAGEETQYF. The CDR3, as DNA: TGTGCCGCGAAACTAGCGGGGGAAGAGACCCAGTACTTC.